The 20 T cell receptor beta chains reported below all come from one sample, sequenced in a study of blood T cells in healthy people across ages. Using a J-beta primer mix together with a sample-barcoded 5' primer, a second PCR was run for roughly 7 to 12 cycles. Each CDR3 protein is one row after TCRdb ran MiXCR on the 5' RACE reads. The sample yields 550,000 to 750,000 distinct CDR3 sequences, roughly 21% seen once. Sample: blood. These receptors were collected from a man in his 70s in good health.

Many counts were recorded for this clonotype. V usage is TRBV9 and J usage is TRBJ2-5, with a tentative D call TRBD1 (6 bases). CDR1 and CDR2 from the germline V gene are SGDLS and YYNGEE. The CDR3 runs 14 residues. V was trimmed by 4 bases and J by 2 bases, leaving 12 bases between them. The CDR3 DNA reads as TGTGCCAGCAGCCGACAGGCTACACAAGAGACCCAGTACTTC. Translating gives CASSRQATQETQYF.

The chain is built from TRBV7-8 and TRBJ2-5; D unclear. Germline lookup yields CDR1 SGHVS and CDR2 FQNEAQ. Trimming pared 3 bases from V and 7 bases from J, leaving 21 bases between. This CDR3 comprises 16 residues. The CDR3 spells CASSLGSGVGLTTQYF. The CDR3 DNA reads as TGTGCCAGCAGCTTGGGTAGTGGGGTAGGTTTGACGACCCAGTACTTC.

About this clonotype itself: A read error may be the cause here, since a much bigger clone is one base away. The rearrangement uses TRBV7-6 and TRBJ2-7; 8 bases agree with TRBD1. Trimming removed 5 bases from V and 4 bases from J; junction bases left unmatched: 7. In germline, CDR1 is SGHVS, CDR2 FNYEAQ. The CDR3 runs to 14 residues. CDR3 region: CASSPWTGRYEQYF. The CDR3 DNA follows: TGTGCCAGCAGCCCCTGGACAGGGAGGTACGAGCAGTACTTC. Full variable domain (remainder filled in from reference TRBV7-6 and TRBJ2-7): GAGVSQSPRYKVTKRGQDVALRCDPISGHVSLYWYRQALGQGPEFLTYFNYEAQQDKSGLPNDRFSAERPEGSISTLTIQRTEQRDSAMYRCASSPWTGRYEQYFGPGTRLTVT.

The V gene is TRBV7-9, the J gene TRBJ2-3; 7 bases map to TRBD2. CDR1 is SEHNR, CDR2 FQNEAQ, per germline (reference sequence). The trim removed 4 bases at V and 8 bases at J, leaving 6 bases unmatched. This CDR3 contains 13 residues. The CDR3, as DNA: TGTGCCAGCAGCTCTTCGACTAGCAGTACGCAGTATTTT. Translating gives CASSSSTSSTQYF.

This clonotype was detected a few times. The V and J genes are TRBV20-1 and TRBJ2-1; D remains unclear. Germline V gene lookup returns CDR1 DFQATT and CDR2 SNEGSKA (reference sequence). The CDR3 is 14 residues long. V was cut by 1 base and J by 5 bases, with 12 bases left in between. CDR3 sequence reads: CSARVLGRDNEQFF. The CDR3 DNA is TGCAGTGCTAGAGTCCTGGGCCGGGACAATGAGCAGTTCTTC.

This clonotype has only a few counts. This sequence joins TRBV2 and TRBJ2-2; the D gene is possibly TRBD2 (7 bases). Germline V gene sequence: CDR1 SNHLY, CDR2 FYNNEI. This CDR3 region has 16 residues. V lost 5 bases to trimming and J lost 5 bases, with 18 bases between them. The CDR3: CASSPTEGGGTGELFF. In DNA form, the CDR3 reads TGTGCCAGCAGTCCCACGGAAGGGGGAGGGACCGGGGAGCTGTTTTTT.

The chain carries TRBV7-9 and TRBJ2-7, with a possible D match to TRBD1 (5 bases). CDR3 length: 16 residues. Germline CDR1 is SEHNR and CDR2 is FQNEAQ (reference sequence). The ends were cut back, 4 bases at V and 4 bases at J, with 20 bases in the middle. The CDR3 is CASSYRVGRALYEQYF. The CDR3 coding sequence is TGTGCCAGCAGCTACCGGGTGGGCAGGGCCTTATACGAGCAGTACTTC. The entire variable domain, with the rest obtained from reference TRBV7-9 and TRBJ2-7, is as follows: DTGVSQNPRHKITKRGQNVTFRCDPISEHNRLYWYRQTLGQGPEFLTYFQNEAQLEKSRLLSDRFSAERPKGSFSTLEIQRTEQGDSAMYLCASSYRVGRALYEQYFGPGTRLTVT.

The gene calls are TRBV7-2 and TRBJ2-2, with a possible D match to TRBD1 (6 bases). Germline V gene data show CDR1 as SGHTA and CDR2 as FQGNSA. The CDR3 has 16 residues. Trimming removed 1 base from V and 1 base from J, with 10 bases in between. The CDR3 reads CASSLVGTQNTGELFF. The CDR3, as DNA: TGTGCCAGCAGCTTAGTGGGGACACAGAACACCGGGGAGCTGTTTTTT. Together with reference TRBV7-2 and TRBJ2-2, the CDR3 gives the full variable domain: GAGVSQSPSNKVTEKGKDVELRCDPISGHTALYWYRQSLGQGLEFLIYFQGNSAPDKSGLPSDRFSAERTGGSVSTLTIQRTQQEDSAVYLCASSLVGTQNTGELFFGEGSRLTVL.

There are a few counts of this clonotype. V is TRBV4-1 and J is TRBJ2-3; tentative D call: TRBD1 (5 bases). The CDR3 is made up of 16 amino acids. Germline CDR1 reads MGHRA; CDR2 reads YSYEKL. V dropped 1 base and J dropped 5 bases, with 16 bases sitting between them. This CDR3 reads CASSQAVGLGEDTQYF. The CDR3 DNA sequence: TGCGCCAGCAGCCAAGCGGTGGGGCTAGGAGAAGATACGCAGTATTTT.

This clonotype was counted many times. The rearrangement joins TRBV20-1 to TRBJ1-1; 7 nucleotides align to TRBD1. The germline CDR1 and CDR2 sequences are DFQATT and SNEGSKA (reference sequence). This CDR3 has 15 amino acids. The junction had 8 bases not matched to a gene; V was cut back by 3 bases and J by 1 base. CDR3 sequence reads: CSASTTGRRNTEAFF. The CDR3 bases are TGCAGTGCTAGCACGACAGGGAGGAGGAACACTGAAGCTTTCTTT.

This chain joins TRBV20-1 and TRBJ2-1; 7 nucleotides match TRBD2. The end of the DNA aligns better with TRBJ2-5, so the J call may be wrong. Germline V gene sequence: CDR1 DFQATT, CDR2 SNEGSKA (reference sequence). This CDR3 is built from 12 residues. The CDR3 DNA sequence: TGCGGAACTAGCGCGTACCAAGAGACCCAGTACTTC. Translated: CGTSAYQETQYF.

This clonotype came up a few times. The rearrangement uses TRBV6-5 and TRBJ2-7, with D unclear. Germline V gives CDR1 MNHEY, CDR2 SVGAGI. The V end was cut by 5 bases, the J end by 3 bases, with 11 bases between. The CDR3 sequence is 13 residues long. The CDR3 sequence is CASSNPPNYEQYF. Here the CDR3 DNA reads TGTGCCAGCAGTAACCCACCAAACTACGAGCAGTACTTC.

This clonotype was counted between two and nine times. The chain has TRBV5-5 and TRBJ2-1, with D possibly being TRBD1 or TRBD2 (6 bases each). The assigned J gene may be wrong: the sequence end matches TRBJ2-5 better. This CDR3 is 14 amino acids long. Germline CDR1 and CDR2: SGHKS and YYEKEE (reference sequence). For the CDR3, the DNA is TGTGCCAGCACCAAGAGGGGGGCACAAGAGACCCAGTACTTC. It codes for CASTKRGAQETQYF.

The chain recombines TRBV7-8 with TRBJ1-2; perhaps TRBD1 as D (6 bases). Trimming removed 2 bases from V and 8 bases from J, with 21 bases in between. This CDR3 has 16 amino acids. Germline V CDR1 and CDR2: SGHVS, FQNEAQ. The DNA for the CDR3 is TGTGCCAGCAGCTTACCTCCGAGGGGGGGTTCGGGCGGCTACACCTTC. Amino acid sequence: CASSLPPRGGSGGYTF. The full variable domain, its missing parts supplied by reference TRBV7-8 and TRBJ1-2, is GAGVSQSPRYKVAKRGQDVALRCDPISGHVSLFWYQQALGQGPEFLTYFQNEAQLDKSGLPSDRFFAERPEGSVSTLKIQRTQQEDSAVYLCASSLPPRGGSGGYTFGSGTRLTVV.

About this clonotype: The junction departs from the called germline gene at one end, perhaps through a read error. V usage is TRBV10-3 and J usage is TRBJ1-1; D unclear. CDR1 ENHRY and CDR2 SYGVKD come from the germline V gene. The CDR3 loop spans 15 amino acids. CDR3 DNA: TGTGCCATCAGTGGCGGGAATAGCCTCAACACTGGAGCTTTCTTT. Its protein product is CAISGGNSLNTGAFF.

This clonotype was recorded a few times. This rearrangement joins TRBV7-3 to TRBJ2-1, with TRBD2 matching over 8 bases. V lost 1 base and J lost 0; bases outside the gene matches: 8. Looked up from germline, CDR1 is SGHTA and CDR2 is FQGTGA. CDR3 length equals 18 residues. The DNA of the CDR3 is TGTGCCAGCAGCTTAAGCTGGAGCGGGAGTTACTCCTACAATGAGCAGTTCTTC. Its protein product is CASSLSWSGSYSYNEQFF.

In its sample, this clonotype was seen a few times. The CDR3 nucleotides read TGTGCCAGCAGCTCGGGCACAGGGGGAGACACTGAAGCTTTCTTT. This translates into CASSSGTGGDTEAFF. The rearrangement uses TRBV5-5 and TRBJ1-1; 8 bases fit TRBD1. This CDR3 has 15 amino acids. V trimming: 3 bases; J trimming: 3 bases; junction bases outside the gene matches: 7. CDR1 is SGHKS and CDR2 is YYEKEE in the germline V gene (reference sequence).

This chain uses TRBV12-3 or TRBV12-4 with TRBJ2-2, with a possible D match to TRBD1 (6 bases). This CDR3 is 14 amino acids long. Trimming cost V 4 bases and J 3 bases, with 9 bases left between them. The CDR3 DNA reads TGTGCCAGCAGTTGGGACACGTACACCGGGGAGCTGTTTTTT. Amino acid sequence: CASSWDTYTGELFF.

At least ten counts were recorded for this clonotype. The genes are TRBV20-1 and TRBJ2-5; D could derive from TRBD1 or TRBD2 (6 bases each). The CDR3 consists of 16 residues. Germline V gene data show CDR1 as DFQATT and CDR2 as SNEGSKA (reference sequence). The V and J ends lost 0 bases and 4 bases respectively, with 18 bases between them. The CDR3 protein is CSARDLRGAPRETQYF. CDR3 DNA: TGCAGTGCTAGAGATCTTAGGGGGGCCCCTCGAGAGACCCAGTACTTC.

This clonotype has a handful of counts. The V gene is TRBV20-1, the J gene TRBJ1-1; D is perhaps TRBD1 (5 bases). The germline V gene has CDR1 DFQATT and CDR2 SNEGSKA (reference sequence). This CDR3 comprises 15 residues. Trimming cost V 0 bases and J 0 bases, with 11 bases left between them. CDR3: CSARDSGTVNTEAFF. As DNA, the CDR3 is TGCAGTGCTAGAGATTCCGGGACTGTGAACACTGAAGCTTTCTTT.